These 13 T cell receptor beta chains were all obtained from the same sample, sequenced in a study of cytomegalovirus exposure and HLA in healthy donors. It was with 60 Vbeta and 13 Jbeta primers that the PCR ran. The method was immunoSEQ multiplex PCR; TCRdb's version includes in-frame clones alone and lacks a portion of them. The top ten hold around 2.4% of the sample, which has 100,000 to 130,000 clones, about 85% seen once. The specimen sequenced was PBMCs. These TCRs come from a man aged 25-45 years in good health and CMV-seronegative.

The V call is TRBV5-1, the J call TRBJ1-5; D ambiguous. Trimming took 0 bases from V and 2 from J, leaving 6 bases between them. In germline, CDR1 is SGHRS, CDR2 YFSETQ. CDR3 size: 14 residues. CDR3 nucleotides: TGCGCCAGCAGCTTGGGAGATCGCAATCAGCCCCAGCATTTT. This codes for CASSLGDRNQPQHF.

The chain is built from TRBV28 and TRBJ1-2; D is unresolved. The V end was cut by 8 bases, the J end by 4 bases, with 14 bases between. Germline V gene data show CDR1 as MDHEN and CDR2 as SYDVKM. The CDR3 is 13 residues long. The chain's CDR3 is CASAAGSSYGYTF. The DNA of the CDR3 is TGTGCCAGCGCCGCCGGGTCTTCCTATGGCTACACCTTC.

The V call is TRBV29-1, the J call TRBJ1-1; TRBD1 might be the D (6 bases). The CDR3 runs to 14 residues. The V gene lost 7 bases and the J gene lost 5 bases, with 20 bases spanning the gap. CDR1 is SQVTM, CDR2 ANQGSEA, per germline. CDR3 sequence: CSAQGGQVGTEAFF. The CDR3 nucleotides are TGCAGCGCACAGGGAGGGCAGGTAGGAACTGAAGCTTTCTTT. Filled out from reference TRBV29-1 and TRBJ1-1, the complete variable domain reads SAVISQKPSRDICQRGTSLTIQCQVDSQVTMMFWYRQQPGQSLTLIATANQGSEATYESGFVIDKFPISRPNLTFSTLTVSNMSPEDSSIYLCSAQGGQVGTEAFFGQGTRLTVV.

This clone appeared once. The chain joins TRBV28 to TRBJ2-1; 7 bases map to TRBD1. V was clipped by 6 bases and J by 7 bases; unmatched bases: 3. Germline V gives CDR1 MDHEN, CDR2 SYDVKM. The CDR3 is 12 residues long. The CDR3 sequence is CASRRQGNEQFF. CDR3 sequence (DNA): TGTGCCAGCAGAAGACAGGGAAATGAGCAGTTCTTC.

This clone occurred many times. V and J are TRBV7-9 and TRBJ2-3; D gene unclear. CDR3 size: 11 residues. Germline V gives CDR1 SEHNR, CDR2 FQNEAQ (reference sequence). Trimming removed 7 bases at V and 6 bases at J, with 8 bases between. DNA for the CDR3: TGTGCCAGCACCCCTAGGGATACGCAGTATTTT. Protein sequence: CASTPRDTQYF.

V usage is TRBV7-9 and J usage is TRBJ1-1; the D gene is possibly TRBD1 (6 bases). The length of the CDR3 is 15 residues. Germline CDR1 reads SEHNR; CDR2 reads FQNEAQ (reference sequence). V was cut by 5 bases and J by 0 bases, with 13 bases left in between. CDR3 in DNA: TGTGCCAGCAGCGACAGGTTTCTCCTGAACACTGAAGCTTTCTTT. Translation: CASSDRFLLNTEAFF.

This chain uses TRBV5-1 with TRBJ2-4; D possibly corresponds to TRBD1 (6 bases). Germline assignment: CDR1 SGHRS and CDR2 YFSETQ. This CDR3 contains 16 residues. Trimming cost V 2 bases and J 0 bases, with 12 bases left between them. The CDR3 DNA reads TGCGCCAGCAGCTTAGGGGACAACTTAGCCAAAAACATTCAGTACTTC. It encodes CASSLGDNLAKNIQYF.

The CDR3 sequence is CASSQGTGGAAAEAFF. The CDR3 nucleotides are TGTGCCAGCAGCCAAGGGACAGGGGGCGCTGCGGCTGAAGCTTTCTTT. The chain has TRBV13 and TRBJ1-1; TRBD1 aligns across 12 bases. The CDR3 consists of 16 residues. V shed 5 bases and J 6 bases; nucleotides not matched to a gene: 10. Germline CDR1 and CDR2: PRHDT and FYEKMQ (reference sequence).

The J gene is TRBJ2-5, the V gene TRBV4-1; 8 nucleotides agree with TRBD2. This CDR3 has 17 residues. V shed 3 bases, J shed 5 bases, and the junction held 14 bases outside the gene matches. CDR1 and CDR2 (germline): MGHRA, YSYEKL. The CDR3 region has the DNA TGCGCCAGCAGCCAGGGTTCCGGGAGGGCCCTCGGGGAGACCCAGTACTTC. Translating gives CASSQGSGRALGETQYF.

This clone was picked up a small number of times. This CDR3 reads CSVEDRELAGWGEQFF. Written as DNA, the CDR3 is TGCAGCGTTGAAGATCGGGAACTAGCGGGGTGGGGTGAGCAGTTCTTC. This rearrangement joins TRBV29-1 to TRBJ2-1; 10 bases fit TRBD2. The germline V gene encodes CDR1 SQVTM and CDR2 ANQGSEA. V was clipped by 0 bases and J by 9 bases; unmatched bases: 11. CDR3 length equals 16 residues.

V gene TRBV28 combines with J gene TRBJ1-1, with D unclear. The germline CDR1 and CDR2 sequences are MDHEN and SYDVKM. V gave up 8 bases and J gave up 9 bases, with 13 bases separating them. This CDR3 is 11 amino acids long. CDR3 in DNA: TGTGCCAGCGGCTCCCAGGTCCAAGCTTTCTTT. Translating it yields CASGSQVQAFF.

This CDR3 reads CSVAGHPREGGYTF. The CDR3 DNA reads as TGCAGCGTGGCGGGACACCCTAGGGAGGGTGGCTACACCTTC. This chain uses TRBV29-1 with TRBJ1-2; tentative D call: TRBD1 (6 bases). CDR1 and CDR2 from the germline V gene are SQVTM and ANQGSEA. V was shortened by 6 bases and J by 7 bases, with 21 bases between the two germline ends. The CDR3 is 14 residues long.

V usage is TRBV5-1 and J usage is TRBJ2-5, with no clear D. Germline CDR1 SGHRS, CDR2 YFSETQ. Deletions cut 0 bases from V and 2 bases from J, with 8 bases between. The CDR3 has 14 residues. In nucleotides, the CDR3 is TGCGCCAGCAGCTTGGTATCACTTCAAGAGACCCAGTACTTC. Protein: CASSLVSLQETQYF.